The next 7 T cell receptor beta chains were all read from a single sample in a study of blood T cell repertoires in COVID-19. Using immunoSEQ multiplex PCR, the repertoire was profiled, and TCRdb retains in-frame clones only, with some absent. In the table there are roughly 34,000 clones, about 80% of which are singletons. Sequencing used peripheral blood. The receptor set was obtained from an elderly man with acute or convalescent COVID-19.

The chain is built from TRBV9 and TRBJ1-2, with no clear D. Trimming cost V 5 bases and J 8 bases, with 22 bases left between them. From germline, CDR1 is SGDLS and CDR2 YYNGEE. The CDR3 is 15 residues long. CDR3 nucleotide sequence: TGTGCCAGCAGTAGCCTCACGGGGAGCTGGCTCGGCTACACCTTC. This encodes CASSSLTGSWLGYTF.

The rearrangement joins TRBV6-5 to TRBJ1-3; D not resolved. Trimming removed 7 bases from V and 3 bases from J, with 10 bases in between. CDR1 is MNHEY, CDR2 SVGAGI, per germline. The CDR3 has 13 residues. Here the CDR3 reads CASIGVVGNTIYF. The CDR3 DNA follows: TGTGCCAGCATCGGGGTCGTTGGAAACACCATATATTTT.

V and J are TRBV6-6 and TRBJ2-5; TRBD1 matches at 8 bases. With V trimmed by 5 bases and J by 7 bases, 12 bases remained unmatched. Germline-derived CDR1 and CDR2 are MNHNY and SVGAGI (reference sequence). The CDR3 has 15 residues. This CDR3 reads CASSDFETGDRTQYF. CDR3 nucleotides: TGTGCCAGCAGTGACTTTGAGACAGGGGACAGGACCCAGTACTTC.

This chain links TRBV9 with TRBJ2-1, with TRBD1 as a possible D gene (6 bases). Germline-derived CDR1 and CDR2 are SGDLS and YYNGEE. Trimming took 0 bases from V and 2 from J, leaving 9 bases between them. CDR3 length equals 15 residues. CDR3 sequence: CASSVGSGAYNEQFF. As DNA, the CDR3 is TGTGCCAGCAGCGTAGGGTCAGGGGCCTACAATGAGCAGTTCTTC.

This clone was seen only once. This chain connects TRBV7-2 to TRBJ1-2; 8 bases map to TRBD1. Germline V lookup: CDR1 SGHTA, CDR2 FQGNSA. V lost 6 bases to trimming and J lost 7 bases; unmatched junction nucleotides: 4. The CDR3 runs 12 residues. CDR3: CASSSDRVGYTF. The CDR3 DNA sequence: TGTGCCAGCAGTTCGGACAGGGTTGGCTACACCTTC.

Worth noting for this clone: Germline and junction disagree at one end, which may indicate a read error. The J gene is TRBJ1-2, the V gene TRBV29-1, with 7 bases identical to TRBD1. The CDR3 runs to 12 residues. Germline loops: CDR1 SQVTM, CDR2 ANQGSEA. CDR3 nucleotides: TGCAGCGTTGAAGAGGGGCCGACAGGGCGACGCTTC. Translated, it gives CSVEEGPTGRRF.

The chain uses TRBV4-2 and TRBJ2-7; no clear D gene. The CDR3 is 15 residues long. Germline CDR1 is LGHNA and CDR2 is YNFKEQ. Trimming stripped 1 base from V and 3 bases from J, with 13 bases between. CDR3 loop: CASSQVGETRYEQYF. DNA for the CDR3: TGTGCCAGCAGCCAAGTTGGAGAAACCCGCTACGAGCAGTACTTC.